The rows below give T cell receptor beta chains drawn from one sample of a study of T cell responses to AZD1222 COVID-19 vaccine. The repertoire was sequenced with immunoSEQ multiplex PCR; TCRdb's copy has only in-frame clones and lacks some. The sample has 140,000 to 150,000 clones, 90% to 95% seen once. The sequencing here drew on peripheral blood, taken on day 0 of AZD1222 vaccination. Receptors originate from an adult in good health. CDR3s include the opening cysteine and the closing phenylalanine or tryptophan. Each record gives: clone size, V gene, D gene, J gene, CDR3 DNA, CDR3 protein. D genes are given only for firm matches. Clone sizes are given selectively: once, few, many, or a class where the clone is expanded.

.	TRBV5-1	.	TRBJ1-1	TGCGCCAGCAGCTTGGGACCGATGATCCCGAACACTGAAGCTTTCTTT	CASSLGPMIPNTEAFF
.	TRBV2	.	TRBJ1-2	TGTGCCAGCAGTATCCAGGGCGACTATGGCTACACCTTC	CASSIQGDYGYTF
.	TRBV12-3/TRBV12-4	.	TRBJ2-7	TGTGCCAGCAGCCAAAAACGGGGCGAGCAGTACTTC	CASSQKRGEQYF
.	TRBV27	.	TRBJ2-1	TGTGCCAGCAGTTTAGGGGTATACAATGAGCAGTTCTTC	CASSLGVYNEQFF
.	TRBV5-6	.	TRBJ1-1	TGTGCCAGCAGCTTGGTCGGGTCAGGGAGATTGTCTGAAGCTTTCTTT	CASSLVGSGRLSEAFF
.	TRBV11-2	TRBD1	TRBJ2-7	TGTGCCAGCACCCTTAGGACGGGACAGGGTATCAACGAGCAGTACTTC	CASTLRTGQGINEQYF
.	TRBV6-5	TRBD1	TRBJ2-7	TGTGCCAGCAGGTCCGGGACAGGGGCATCCTACGAGCAGTACTTC	CASRSGTGASYEQYF
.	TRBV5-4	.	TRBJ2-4	TGTGCCAGCAGCTTGACCGAAAAAAACATTCAGTACTTC	CASSLTEKNIQYF
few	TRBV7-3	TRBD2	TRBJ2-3	TGTGCCAGCAGCTTAACAGGAGCGGGGGGAGGCACAGATACGCAGTATTTT	CASSLTGAGGGTDTQYF
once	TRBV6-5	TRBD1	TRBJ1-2	TGTGCCAGCAGTTACGGACAGGGGGCATTACTAGGAGGCTACACCTTC	CASSYGQGALLGGYTF
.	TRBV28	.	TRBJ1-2	TGTGCCAGCAGTTTAATCGCAGGGGAAGGCTACACCTTC	CASSLIAGEGYTF
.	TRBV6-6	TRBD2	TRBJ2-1	TGTGCCAGCAGTTACACCCCGGGGGGCAATGAGCAGTTCTTC	CASSYTPGGNEQFF
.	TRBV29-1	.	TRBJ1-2	TGCAGCGTTGACGCTGGGTTTCCTAACTATGGCTACACCTTC	CSVDAGFPNYGYTF
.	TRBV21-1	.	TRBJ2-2	TGTGCCAGCAGCACCACTAGCGGGAGAGACACCGGGGAGCTGTTTTTT	CASSTTSGRDTGELFF
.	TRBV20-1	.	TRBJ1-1	TGCAGTGCTAGAGGGTTCACTGAAGCTTTCTTT	CSARGFTEAFF
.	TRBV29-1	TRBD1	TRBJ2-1	TGCAGCGTTGAAGCAGGGGGTTACAATGAGCAGTTCTTC	CSVEAGGYNEQFF
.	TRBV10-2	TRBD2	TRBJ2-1	TGCGCCAGCAGTGTGCGGGGGGGACAATCAGAGCAGTTCTTC	CASSVRGGQSEQFF
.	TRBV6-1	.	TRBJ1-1	TGTGCCAGCAGTGAAGATTCGGCCCTTGAAGCTTTCTTT	CASSEDSALEAFF
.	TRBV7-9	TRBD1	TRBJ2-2	TGTGCCAGCAGCCCCGGGGACAGGAACACCGGGGAGCTGTTTTTT	CASSPGDRNTGELFF
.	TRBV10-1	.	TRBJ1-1	TGCGCCAGCAGTGAGTCGAGGTCCGGGAACACTGAAGCTTTCTTT	CASSESRSGNTEAFF
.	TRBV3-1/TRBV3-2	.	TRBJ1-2	TGTGCCAGCAGCCTCCCCCCCCCACAGGGCCTTAACTATGGCTACACCTTC	CASSLPPPQGLNYGYTF
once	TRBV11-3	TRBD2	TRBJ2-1	TGTGCCAGCAGCTTAGACAGACGAAGCGGGAGGACCCACAATGAGCAGTTCTTC	CASSLDRRSGRTHNEQFF
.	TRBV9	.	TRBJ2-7	TGTGCCAGCAACCTGGACGGAACCTACGAGCAGTACTTC	CASNLDGTYEQYF
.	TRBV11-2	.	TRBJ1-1	TGTGCCAGCAGCCGCCGTGGTGCTTCGAACACTGAAGCTTTCTTT	CASSRRGASNTEAFF
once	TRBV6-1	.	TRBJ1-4	TGTGCCAGCAGTGTGGGTTGGGGGGCTCAGGGCGGAGAAAAACTGTTTTTT	CASSVGWGAQGGEKLFF
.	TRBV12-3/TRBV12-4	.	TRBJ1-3	TGTGCCAGCAGTTTAAATGGTGGAAACACCATATATTTT	CASSLNGGNTIYF
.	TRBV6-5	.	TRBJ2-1	TGTGCCAGCAGTTATCGGGAAGGCTACAATGAGCAGTTCTTC	CASSYREGYNEQFF
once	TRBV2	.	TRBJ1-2	TGTGCCAGCAGTGTTAACAGGGCGTCAGGTGGCTACACCTTC	CASSVNRASGGYTF
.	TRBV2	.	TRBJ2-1	TGTGCCAGCAGGTCAGCGATAAGCTCCTACAATGAGCAGTTCTTC	CASRSAISSYNEQFF
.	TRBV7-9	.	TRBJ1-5	TGTGCCAGCAGCCCTCCGGGAGGGGGGCAGCCCCAGCATTTT	CASSPPGGGQPQHF
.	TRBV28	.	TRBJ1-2	TGTGCCAGCAGTCCTACTCCGGGACGGCTTTATGGCTACACCTTC	CASSPTPGRLYGYTF
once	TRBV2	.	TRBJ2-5	TGTGCCAGCAGTGAAGGGGCAGACCAAGAGACCCAGTACTTC	CASSEGADQETQYF
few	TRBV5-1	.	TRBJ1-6	TGCGCCAGCAGCTCTAACGACGGGGCGGGTGGAACACCCCTCCACTTT	CASSSNDGAGGTPLHF
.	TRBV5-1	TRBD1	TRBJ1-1	TGCGCCAGCAGGGGACAGGGGGCGGACACTGAAGCTTTCTTT	CASRGQGADTEAFF
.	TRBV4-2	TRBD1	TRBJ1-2	TGTGCCAGCAGCCAAGAGCACAGGGGGAAGGTCTATGGCTACACCTTC	CASSQEHRGKVYGYTF
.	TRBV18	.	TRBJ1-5	TGTGCCAGCTCACCCCCACTCATTGTTGGGGGGAGAGGGGGCAATCAGCCCCAGCATTTT	CASSPPLIVGGRGGNQPQHF
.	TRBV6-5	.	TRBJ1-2	TGTGCCAGCAAACGACTCCAGGGTGGAGGCTACACCTTC	CASKRLQGGGYTF
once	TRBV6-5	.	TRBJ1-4	TGTGCCAGCAGCCCCGGGGGGGTCGTGAATGAAAAACTGTTTTTT	CASSPGGVVNEKLFF
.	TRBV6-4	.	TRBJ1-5	TGTGCCAGCGCCTTCGGGCCAGCGGGCGGATATAGCAATCAGCCCCAGCATTTT	CASAFGPAGGYSNQPQHF
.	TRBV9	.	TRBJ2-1	TGTGCCAGCAGGCGGGCGGGCAACAATGAGCAGTTCTTC	CASRRAGNNEQFF
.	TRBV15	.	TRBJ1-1	TGTGCCACCAGCAGAGAAACGGTGAACACTGAAGCTTTCTTT	CATSRETVNTEAFF
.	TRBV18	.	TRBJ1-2	TGTGCCAGCTCACCGGACGTAGGTGATGGCTACACCTTC	CASSPDVGDGYTF
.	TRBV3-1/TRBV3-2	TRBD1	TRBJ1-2	TGTGCCAGCAGGTTCCTTACAGGGGGCTTTGGCTACACCTTC	CASRFLTGGFGYTF
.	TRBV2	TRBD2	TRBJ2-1	TGTGCCTGGGGACTAGGTACCTACAATGAGCAGTTCTTC	CAWGLGTYNEQFF
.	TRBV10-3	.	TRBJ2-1	TGTGCCATCAGTGTTTATGGCAATGAGCAGTTCTTC	CAISVYGNEQFF
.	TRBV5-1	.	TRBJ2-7	TGCGCCAGCAGCGTCTACGAGCAGTACTTC	CASSVYEQYF
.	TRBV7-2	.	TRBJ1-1	TGTGCCAGCAGCTTAGGGCTCAGGATCGACACTGAAGCTTTCTTT	CASSLGLRIDTEAFF
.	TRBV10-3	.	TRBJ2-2	TGTGCCATCAGTGAGTCGGCCGGGGAGCTGTTTTTT	CAISESAGELFF
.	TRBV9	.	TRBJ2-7	TGTGCCAGCAGCCCCCAGGCACTAAGCTCCTACGAGCAGTACTTC	CASSPQALSSYEQYF
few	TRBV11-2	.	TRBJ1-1	TGTGCCAACCTACCACAGGGCAACACTGAAGCTTTCTTT	CANLPQGNTEAFF
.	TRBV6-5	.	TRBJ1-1	TGTGCCAGCCGGAGGGGCAGGGAAACTGACGCTTTCTTT	CASRRGRETDAFF
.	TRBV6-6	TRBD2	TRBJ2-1	TGTGCCAGCAGTCAAACACACCGACTAGCGGGAGGGTATCATGAGCAGTTCTTC	CASSQTHRLAGGYHEQFF
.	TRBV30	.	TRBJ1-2	TGTGCCTGGAGTGTGGGAGGGGGCTACACCTTC	CAWSVGGGYTF